The text below deals with one T cell receptor beta chain. CDR3 length: 16 residues. Germline CDR1 reads SEHNR; CDR2 reads FQNEAQ (reference sequence). Trimming shortened V by 3 bases and J by 4 bases, and 15 bases separated the two germline ends. Per the study methods: Reference gene primers were amplified, and this amplification served to estimate nucleated cell counts. Assay: immunoSEQ multiplex PCR; the TCRdb copy retains only in-frame clones and omits some. That table gives V, J and clone size, and the DNA gave D and trimming. This table has 75,000 to 100,000 clones, nearly 90% appearing once. This specimen belongs to a study of blood T cell repertoires in COVID-19. Study in general: The United States, Italy and Spain supplied acute and convalescent COVID-19 samples. The analysed material was cDNA or gDNA that came from T cells, B-cell-depleted T cells, or PBMCs.

The clonotype originates from a man aged 65-85 years with acute or convalescent COVID-19. The chain has TRBV7-9 and TRBJ2-2; the D gene is possibly TRBD1 (5 bases). The sequenced sample consisted of peripheral blood. In DNA, the CDR3 is TGTGCCAGCAGCTTCGATCAGGGATCGGGCACCGGGGAGCTGTTTTTT. Its protein product is CASSFDQGSGTGELFF.